One T cell receptor beta chain is described in this entry. This entry belongs to a study of blood T cell repertoires in COVID-19. CDR1 and CDR2 from the germline V gene are SGDLS and YYNGEE. J gave up 4 bases and V 3 bases, and 8 bases lay outside the gene matches. The CDR3 has 16 residues. Libraries were prepared by immunoSEQ multiplex PCR; TCRdb keeps only in-frame clonotypes and omits some of them. The sample has roughly 400,000 clones, 80% to 90% seen once. This chain connects TRBV9 to TRBJ1-4, with 8 bases lining up with TRBD1. Sample: PBMCs or T cells enriched from blood (not recorded which). The origin of this receptor is a man aged 25-40 years who had recovered from COVID-19. CDR3 loop: CASSETGAGINEKLFF. The CDR3 DNA follows: TGTGCCAGCAGCGAGACAGGGGCAGGGATTAATGAAAAACTGTTTTTT.